This entry concerns a single T cell receptor (beta chain). What it recognizes is unknown. TCRdb's table, derived via immunoSEQ multiplex PCR, lists solely in-frame clones and lacks some. The sample holds 100,000 to 150,000 clones; roughly 89% are singletons and the top ten take about 3%. Germline V lookup: CDR1 MDHEN, CDR2 SYDVKM. J lost 2 bases, V lost 2 bases, and 6 bases had no gene match. This CDR3 is 16 amino acids long. This specimen comes from a study of cytomegalovirus exposure and HLA in healthy donors. For the study at large: The 110 or so validation repertoires used a platform that matched the one used for the 550 to 800 first-cohort repertoires, as a later analysis reported.

General study points: Generally TCR sequences proved uncommon, though certain public TCRs appeared in numerous donors. Published work reported that the classifier diagnosed cytomegalovirus status with high specificity and sensitivity.

Sequenced: PBMCs. The receptor's source is a man aged 30 to 45 in good health and CMV-seronegative. The chain is built from TRBV28 and TRBJ2-7, with 10 bases that match TRBD2. The CDR3 DNA is TGTGCCAGCAGTTTACCCCCAGCGGGGGGGCCCTACGAGCAGTACTTC. It is translated as CASSLPPAGGPYEQYF.